Below are 12 T cell receptor beta chains sequenced from a single sample in a study of OX40 agonist ivuxolimab in advanced cancers. Produced via immunoSEQ multiplex PCR; TCRdb's table is partial and in-frame only. This table holds about 62,000 clones, 85% found once. The sample here was CD4+ or CD8+ T cells sorted from blood, taken in a trial of the OX40 agonist ivuxolimab. Source of these receptors: an adult with an advanced solid tumor such as melanoma, head and neck, liver or kidney cancer.

The DNA for the CDR3 is TGTGCCAGCAGCTTGTACCGCGAGCAGTTCTTC. This encodes CASSLYREQFF. V is TRBV5-6 and J is TRBJ2-1, with unresolved D. Germline V gene lookup returns CDR1 SGHDT and CDR2 YYEEEE. With 1 base removed from V and 10 bases from J, the gap between germline ends came to 6 bases. CDR3 size: 11 residues.

V gene TRBV30 combines with J gene TRBJ1-2; D not certain. The CDR3 is 11 residues long. The V end lost 0 bases, the J end lost 5 bases, and 4 bases lay between the germline ends. Germline CDR1 and CDR2: GTSNPN and SVGIG (reference sequence). CDR3 in amino acids: CAWSVGYGYTF. In nucleotides, the CDR3 is TGTGCCTGGAGTGTTGGTTATGGCTACACCTTC. Complete variable domain (other parts from reference TRBV30 and TRBJ1-2): SQTIHQWPATLVQPVGSPLSLECTVEGTSNPNLYWYRQAAGRGLQLLFYSVGIGQISSEVPQNLSASRPQDRQFILSSKKLLLSDSGFYLCAWSVGYGYTFGSGTRLTVV.

V gene TRBV5-4 combines with J gene TRBJ1-1; weak D call: TRBD1 (5 bases). V was cut by 3 bases and J by 2 bases, with 11 bases left in between. The CDR3 length is 14 residues. Germline values: CDR1 SGHNT, CDR2 YYREEE (reference sequence). Written as DNA, the CDR3 is TGTGCCAGCAGCTATCCCGGGACTAACACTGAAGCTTTCTTT. This sequence encodes CASSYPGTNTEAFF.

This chain uses TRBV5-6 with TRBJ1-2; 8 bases align to TRBD1. This CDR3 region has 15 residues. Germline CDR1 is SGHDT and CDR2 is YYEEEE. Unmatched junction bases numbered 9, after V lost 4 bases and J lost 4 bases. CDR3 loop: CASSPGTGALYGYTF. In nucleotides, the CDR3 is TGTGCCAGCAGCCCCGGGACAGGAGCCCTCTATGGCTACACCTTC.

This chain joins TRBV2 and TRBJ2-3; D unclear. This CDR3 has 16 residues. The V and J ends lost 6 bases and 1 base respectively, with 17 bases between them. CDR1 is SNHLY, CDR2 FYNNEI, per germline. The DNA for the CDR3 is TGTGCCAGCAGCGCTCTGTCGCCCGCAGGCACAGATACGCAGTATTTT. Residues: CASSALSPAGTDTQYF.

The rearrangement uses TRBV5-4 and TRBJ2-5, with TRBD1 identical over 9 bases. V shed 0 bases, J shed 5 bases, and the junction held 8 bases outside the gene matches. The CDR3 covers 16 residues. The germline CDR1 and CDR2 sequences are SGHNT and YYREEE (reference sequence). The CDR3 nucleotides are TGTGCCAGCAGCTTGGGGCCGGGACAGGGTGCCGAGACCCAGTACTTC. It codes for CASSLGPGQGAETQYF.

This clone came up a few times. The chain's CDR3 is CASEKGGANTEAFF. DNA for the CDR3: TGTGCCAGTGAGAAGGGGGGGGCTAACACTGAAGCTTTCTTT. The chain joins TRBV6-1 to TRBJ1-1, with a tentative D call TRBD1 (6 bases). V was pared by 9 bases and J by 2 bases, with 16 bases between. This CDR3 comprises 14 residues. Germline CDR1 MNHNS, CDR2 SASEGT.

This chain uses TRBV19 with TRBJ2-3; D assignment may be TRBD1 or TRBD2 (5 bases each). Trimming shortened V by 6 bases and J by 0 bases, and 16 bases separated the two germline ends. This CDR3 is built from 16 residues. Germline CDR1 reads LNHDA; CDR2 reads SQIVND (reference sequence). The CDR3 DNA sequence: TGTGCCAGTAGCTATGACCGGGACGGAAGCACAGATACGCAGTATTTT. Translating gives CASSYDRDGSTDTQYF.

The chain is built from TRBV6-1 and TRBJ1-4, with unresolved D. Trimming took 1 base from V and 3 from J, leaving 9 bases between them. Germline lookup yields CDR1 MNHNS and CDR2 SASEGT. The CDR3 extends over 15 amino acids. CDR3 amino acids: CASSEVGIPNEKLFF. CDR3 bases: TGTGCCAGCAGTGAAGTCGGGATTCCTAATGAAAAACTGTTTTTT.

The CDR3: CASSERVYLSYEQYF. The CDR3 DNA reads TGTGCCAGCAGTGAGAGGGTCTACCTTTCCTACGAGCAGTACTTC. The chain links TRBV6-1 to TRBJ2-7; D possibly corresponds to TRBD2 (5 bases). Per the germline V gene, CDR1 is MNHNS and CDR2 is SASEGT. V was trimmed by 3 bases and J by 1 base, leaving 13 bases between them. The CDR3 is 15 residues long.

The V gene is TRBV7-2, the J gene TRBJ2-7; no clear D. In germline, CDR1 is SGHTA, CDR2 FQGNSA. The CDR3 spans 18 residues. The V gene lost 5 bases and the J gene lost 7 bases, with 30 bases spanning the gap. The CDR3 nucleotides read TGTGCCAGCAGCCAGCTAACCCTGACGCCCACGTCCCTCCTGGAGCAGTACTTC. Translation: CASSQLTLTPTSLLEQYF. Full variable domain (remainder filled in from reference TRBV7-2 and TRBJ2-7): GAGVSQSPSNKVTEKGKDVELRCDPISGHTALYWYRQSLGQGLEFLIYFQGNSAPDKSGLPSDRFSAERTGGSVSTLTIQRTQQEDSAVYLCASSQLTLTPTSLLEQYFGPGTRLTVT.

This sequence joins TRBV30 and TRBJ2-7; TRBD2 might be the D (7 bases). Germline CDR1 GTSNPN, CDR2 SVGIG (reference sequence). The CDR3 has 14 amino acids. Trimming took off 6 bases at V and 3 bases at J, with 18 bases between the two ends. The CDR3: CACKGGGKSYEQYF. In DNA, the CDR3 is TGTGCCTGTAAAGGGGGGGGAAAGAGCTACGAGCAGTACTTC.